A selection of T cell receptor beta chains follows, all from one sample in a study of blood T cell repertoires in COVID-19. The protocol was immunoSEQ multiplex PCR, while the TCRdb copy is restricted to in-frame clones and leaves out a portion. The table has around 210,000 clones, 75% to 85% seen once; the top ten hold around 13%. Sequencing used peripheral blood. The receptors stem from a human donor in a cohort sampled during active COVID-19. CDR3s include the opening cysteine and the closing phenylalanine or tryptophan. Each record gives: J gene, clone size, V gene, D gene, CDR3 protein, CDR3 DNA. A D gene is named only where the DNA matches it firmly. Clone size is given for some rows only: seen once, a few or many times, or a class if the clone is expanded.

TRBJ1-4 - TRBV5-1 TRBD1 CASSLGGTGSEKLFF TGCGCCAGCAGCTTGGGAGGGACAGGGAGTGAAAAACTGTTTTTT
TRBJ1-1 - TRBV6-5 - CASSYSGQLNTEAFF TGTGCCAGCAGTTACTCCGGACAATTGAACACTGAAGCTTTCTTT
TRBJ2-5 - TRBV10-1 - CASSSSGEYQETQYF TGCGCCAGCAGCTCTAGTGGAGAGTACCAAGAGACCCAGTACTTC
TRBJ2-7 - TRBV6-5 TRBD2 CASSPGTSEWYEQYF TGTGCCAGCAGCCCCGGGACTAGCGAATGGTACGAGCAGTACTTC
TRBJ2-3 - TRBV4-2 TRBD1 CASSQLDRGHEGSTDTQYF TGTGCCAGCAGCCAATTGGACAGGGGGCACGAAGGTAGCACAGATACGCAGTATTTT
TRBJ2-1 once TRBV6-5 TRBD2 CASSYSGLADYNEQFF TGTGCCAGCAGTTACTCGGGACTAGCGGATTACAATGAGCAGTTCTTC
TRBJ2-1 - TRBV2 TRBD1 CASKSGQAFYNEQFF TGTGCCAGCAAGTCGGGACAGGCCTTCTACAATGAGCAGTTCTTC
TRBJ2-2 - TRBV29-1 - CSVASGNSGNTGELFF TGCAGCGTTGCCTCGGGAAATAGCGGGAACACCGGGGAGCTGTTTTTT
TRBJ2-5 - TRBV4-1 TRBD2 CASSRSRREGQETQYF TGCGCCAGCAGCCGTTCGAGGCGGGAGGGCCAAGAGACCCAGTACTTC
TRBJ2-7 - TRBV18 TRBD1 CASSPLGTGLSYEQYF TGTGCCAGCTCACCACTTGGGACAGGGCTCTCCTACGAGCAGTACTTC
TRBJ1-1 - TRBV6-5 TRBD1 CASILSGTENTEAFF TGTGCCAGCATTCTCTCCGGGACAGAAAACACTGAAGCTTTCTTT
TRBJ2-7 - TRBV5-5 TRBD2 CASSFSGGAYEQYF TGTGCCAGCAGCTTCAGCGGGGGTGCCTACGAGCAGTACTTC
TRBJ1-6 few TRBV19 - CASKYREDNSPLHF TGTGCCAGTAAATACAGGGAAGACAATTCACCCCTCCACTTT
TRBJ2-7 - TRBV4-1 TRBD1 CASSQRQGREQYF TGCGCCAGCAGCCAACGACAGGGTCGCGAGCAGTACTTC
TRBJ2-5 - TRBV6-6 TRBD2 CASSFRLAGETQYF TGTGCCAGCAGTTTTCGGCTAGCGGGGGAGACCCAGTACTTC
TRBJ2-5 - TRBV27 TRBD1 CASRGQPQETQYF TGTGCCAGCAGGGGACAGCCACAAGAGACCCAGTACTTC
TRBJ2-5 once TRBV6-5 - CASSQRRIAAETQYF TGTGCCAGCAGTCAGAGGCGGATAGCGGCAGAGACCCAGTACTTC
TRBJ1-4 many TRBV7-9 - CASSPIEANEKLFF TGTGCCAGCAGCCCCATCGAGGCTAATGAAAAACTGTTTTTT
TRBJ1-1 - TRBV4-1 TRBD1 CASARDRGNTEAFF TGCGCCAGCGCTCGGGACAGGGGGAACACTGAAGCTTTCTTT
TRBJ2-6 - TRBV7-2 - CASSTGGSGANVLTF TGTGCCAGCAGCACCGGGGGATCCGGGGCCAACGTCCTGACTTTC
TRBJ2-7 - TRBV10-2 TRBD2 CASREGLARSYEQYF TGCGCCAGCAGAGAGGGACTAGCGCGTTCCTACGAGCAGTACTTC
TRBJ1-5 - TRBV27 - CASRAKMGLGNQPQHF TGTGCCAGCAGAGCTAAAATGGGACTGGGCAATCAGCCCCAGCATTTT
TRBJ1-2 - TRBV24-1 TRBD1 CATSDPPGTGRRRSGYTF TGTGCCACCAGTGACCCGCCCGGGACAGGGAGGCGGAGGAGTGGCTACACCTTC
TRBJ2-1 - TRBV5-4 TRBD2 CASSSPTSGRIYNEQFF TGTGCCAGCAGCTCTCCGACTAGCGGGAGAATCTACAATGAGCAGTTCTTC
TRBJ1-5 - TRBV10-3 TRBD1 CAISPGQDNQPQHF TGTGCCATCAGCCCCGGACAGGACAATCAGCCCCAGCATTTT
TRBJ1-2 - TRBV20-1 - CSASQGGKGYGYTF TGCAGTGCTAGTCAGGGAGGAAAAGGCTATGGCTACACCTTC
TRBJ2-5 few TRBV7-2 - CASSSPPGETQYF TGTGCCAGCAGCTCCCCCCCCGGGGAGACCCAGTACTTC
TRBJ2-2 - TRBV7-9 TRBD2 CASSSSSGVNTGELFF TGTGCCAGCAGCTCGTCTAGCGGAGTGAACACCGGGGAGCTGTTTTTT
TRBJ2-5 - TRBV6-5 TRBD2 CASRGAGEVGETQYF TGTGCCAGCAGGGGAGCGGGAGAGGTAGGAGAGACCCAGTACTTC
TRBJ2-7 - TRBV9 - CASSVATAGEQYF TGTGCCAGCAGCGTAGCCACAGCGGGCGAGCAGTACTTC
TRBJ1-1 - TRBV27 - CASSFLPRTNTEAFF TGTGCCAGCAGTTTCCTCCCTAGGACAAACACTGAAGCTTTCTTT
TRBJ2-5 - TRBV18 - CASSPSMSGQETQYF TGTGCCAGCTCACCGTCAATGTCAGGCCAAGAGACCCAGTACTTC
TRBJ2-7 - TRBV11-2 TRBD2 CASSLGLAGGYEQYF TGTGCCAGCAGCCTAGGACTAGCGGGGGGCTACGAGCAGTACTTC
TRBJ2-4 - TRBV14 TRBD1 CASSPGGTGGNIQYF TGTGCCAGCAGCCCAGGAGGGACAGGGGGAAACATTCAGTACTTC
TRBJ1-3 - TRBV6-2/TRBV6-3 - CASSPSWANTIYF TGTGCCAGCAGTCCGTCATGGGCAAACACCATATATTTT
TRBJ2-2 once TRBV15 - CATSRDVRGLISGELFF TGTGCCACCAGCAGAGATGTCCGGGGTCTAATCTCCGGGGAGCTGTTTTTT
TRBJ1-2 - TRBV28 TRBD1 CASSLASTGYHTF TGTGCCAGCAGTCTCGCATCGACAGGGTATCACACCTTC
TRBJ1-1 - TRBV27 - CASSPRGGMNTEAFF TGTGCCAGCAGTCCACGGGGGGGGATGAACACTGAAGCTTTCTTT
TRBJ2-7 - TRBV4-1 - CASSQAGRGFVSNEQYF TGCGCCAGCAGCCAAGCCGGCCGGGGGTTTGTGTCCAACGAGCAGTACTTC
TRBJ2-5 - TRBV9 TRBD2 CASSSLAGGETQYF TGTGCCAGCAGCTCTCTAGCGGGAGGAGAGACCCAGTACTTC
TRBJ2-7 - TRBV11-2 - CASSLDLQDLTYEQYF TGTGCCAGCAGCTTAGATCTGCAGGATCTAACCTACGAGCAGTACTTC
TRBJ1-5 - TRBV20-1 TRBD1 CSASRVIDRDHQPQHF TGCAGTGCTAGTAGGGTTATCGACAGGGATCATCAGCCCCAGCATTTT
TRBJ1-5 - TRBV19 - CASTWDMYSNQPQHF TGTGCCAGTACCTGGGACATGTATAGCAATCAGCCCCAGCATTTT
TRBJ2-1 - TRBV18 - CASSPEAIGTTYLSSYNEQFF TGTGCCAGCTCACCAGAGGCAATCGGGACAACGTACCTCAGCTCCTACAATGAGCAGTTCTTC
TRBJ2-3 - TRBV20-1 TRBD1 CSAPDRATQYF TGCAGTGCCCCCGACAGGGCAACGCAGTATTTT
TRBJ2-1 - TRBV28 - CASSWGDSYNEQFF TGTGCCAGCAGTTGGGGGGACTCCTACAATGAGCAGTTCTTC
TRBJ2-5 once TRBV6-5 - CASAGLVRAETQYF TGTGCCAGCGCGGGGCTCGTCAGGGCGGAGACCCAGTACTTC
TRBJ2-7 - TRBV27 TRBD2 CASSFSVPGLAGGISYEQYF TGTGCCAGCAGTTTCTCAGTTCCGGGACTAGCGGGAGGAATCTCCTACGAGCAGTACTTC
TRBJ2-2 - TRBV7-2 - CASSLARGNTGELFF TGTGCCAGCAGCTTAGCCAGAGGGAACACCGGGGAGCTGTTTTTT
TRBJ1-1 - TRBV6-1 - CASSEQAGRANTEAFF TGTGCCAGCAGTGAACAGGCGGGAAGGGCGAACACTGAAGCTTTCTTT
TRBJ2-7 - TRBV2 - CASSDPFGGLSTSSYEQYF TGTGCCAGCAGTGATCCCTTTGGGGGGTTGTCGACAAGCTCCTACGAGCAGTACTTC
TRBJ1-2 - TRBV2 - CASSESGQANYGYTF TGTGCCAGCAGTGAATCAGGGCAAGCTAACTATGGCTACACCTTC
TRBJ1-1 - TRBV20-1 - CSASGAMLSFTEAFF TGCAGTGCTAGTGGAGCAATGCTAAGTTTCACTGAAGCTTTCTTT
TRBJ2-7 - TRBV2 - CASNDGWSADEQYF TGTGCCAGCAACGACGGCTGGAGCGCCGACGAGCAGTACTTC
TRBJ1-5 - TRBV6-5 - CASLRGLGVNQPQHF TGTGCCAGCCTCAGGGGCTTGGGGGTCAATCAGCCCCAGCATTTT